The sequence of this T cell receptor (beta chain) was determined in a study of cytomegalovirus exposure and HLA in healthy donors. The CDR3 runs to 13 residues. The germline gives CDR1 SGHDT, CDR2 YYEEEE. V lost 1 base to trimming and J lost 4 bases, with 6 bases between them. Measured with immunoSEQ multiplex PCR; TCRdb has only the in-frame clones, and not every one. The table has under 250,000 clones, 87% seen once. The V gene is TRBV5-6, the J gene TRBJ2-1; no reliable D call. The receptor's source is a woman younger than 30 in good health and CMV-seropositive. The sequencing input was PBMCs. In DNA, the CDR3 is TGTGCCAGCAGCTTGACAGAGTACAATGAGCAGTTCTTC. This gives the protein CASSLTEYNEQFF.